Sequencing of this T cell receptor (beta chain) was carried out in a study of OX40 agonist ivuxolimab in advanced cancers. Study background: Partial responses, seen in three patients, involved one hepatocellular carcinoma and two cutaneous melanomas.

On this clone: No antigen is known for it.

Study outcomes and limitations: CD8+ T cells showed, on average, more clonal expansion than CD4+ cells. Low clonal expansion, among the lowest seen, marked partial responders at 0.1-3.0 mg/kg. Among some nonresponders, normalized T-cell clonal expansion was also low.

Sequencing used immunoSEQ multiplex PCR; TCRdb keeps in-frame clones, though not all of them. The sample has 35,000 to 45,000 clones, around 84% seen once; the top ten hold about a fifth. The CDR3 covers 15 residues. CDR1 is MNHEY, CDR2 SVGAGI, per germline. Trimming pared 0 bases from V and 4 bases from J, leaving 10 bases between. The receptor comes from an adult with an advanced solid tumor such as melanoma, head and neck, liver or kidney cancer. The J gene is TRBJ2-4, the V gene TRBV6-5, with a weak D call TRBD2 (5 bases). Sequenced here: CD4+ or CD8+ T cells sorted from blood, sampled in a trial of the OX40 agonist ivuxolimab. The CDR3 reads CASSYSITGKNIQYF. The DNA of the CDR3 is TGTGCCAGCAGTTACTCGATAACGGGAAAAAACATTCAGTACTTC.